The 24 T cell receptor beta chains reported below all come from one sample, sequenced in a study of control samples from healthy donors and cancer patients. Libraries were prepared by immunoSEQ multiplex PCR; TCRdb keeps only in-frame clonotypes and omits some of them. The sample yields 100,000 or so clones, approximately 86% seen once. Sequencing used blood. Source of these receptors: a woman between 45 and 60 years old in good health.

This chain connects TRBV19 to TRBJ2-2; D is perhaps TRBD1 (5 bases). This CDR3 contains 17 residues. Per the germline V gene, CDR1 is LNHDA and CDR2 is SQIVND (reference sequence). Trimming pared 0 bases from V and 0 bases from J, leaving 11 bases between. Written as DNA, the CDR3 is TGTGCCAGTAGTATAGATCTGGCAGGGACGAACACCGGGGAGCTGTTTTTT. Translation gives CASSIDLAGTNTGELFF.

The chain is built from TRBV9 and TRBJ2-1; 7 bases are a match to TRBD2. The CDR3 runs 13 residues. Germline values: CDR1 SGDLS, CDR2 YYNGEE. Trimming removed 4 bases from V and 8 bases from J; junction bases left unmatched: 6. Here the CDR3 DNA reads TGTGCCAGCAGCTCGACTAGCAAGCATGAGCAGTTCTTC. Protein sequence: CASSSTSKHEQFF.

The CDR3 bases are TGTGCCAGTACGGGGACTGCAACTAATGAAAAACTGTTTTTT. This gives the protein CASTGTATNEKLFF. The chain combines TRBV19 with TRBJ1-4; the D gene is possibly TRBD1 (5 bases). CDR1 is LNHDA, CDR2 SQIVND, per germline (reference sequence). The CDR3 has 14 residues. V dropped 7 bases and J dropped 0 bases, with 9 bases sitting between them. The variable domain in full, completed from reference TRBV19 and TRBJ1-4, reads DGGITQSPKYLFRKEGQNVTLSCEQNLNHDAMYWYRQDPGQGLRLIYYSQIVNDFQKGDIAEGYSVSREKKESFPLTVTSAQKNPTAFYLCASTGTATNEKLFFGSGTQLSVL.

The chain carries TRBV28 and TRBJ2-2; D gene unclear. This CDR3 is 14 amino acids long. Trimming removed 9 bases from V and 7 bases from J, with 18 bases in between. Germline CDR1 is MDHEN and CDR2 is SYDVKM. This chain's CDR3 is CARLDSLEGGELFF. CDR3 nucleotides: TGTGCCAGGTTAGACTCCCTAGAAGGCGGGGAGCTGTTTTTT.

This clone was seen a single time. The rearrangement links TRBV28 to TRBJ1-2, with D unresolved. V dropped 2 bases and J dropped 6 bases, with 13 bases sitting between them. The CDR3 contains 14 residues. CDR1 is MDHEN and CDR2 is SYDVKM in the germline V gene. CDR3 nucleotide sequence: TGTGCCAGCAGTTTACCGGCAGGATCTGATGGCTACACCTTC. Its translation: CASSLPAGSDGYTF.

This clone appeared a single time. V usage is TRBV9 and J usage is TRBJ2-7; 11 positions agree with TRBD2. Looked up from germline, CDR1 is SGDLS and CDR2 is YYNGEE. J lost 5 bases, V lost 0 bases, and 16 bases had no gene match. This CDR3 has 19 amino acids. The CDR3 is CASSVGPGLAGGERDEQYF. The CDR3, as DNA: TGTGCCAGCAGCGTAGGGCCTGGGCTAGCGGGGGGAGAGAGAGACGAGCAGTACTTC. Variable domain in full (rest from reference TRBV9 and TRBJ2-7): DSGVTQTPKHLITATGQRVTLRCSPRSGDLSVYWYQQSLDQGLQFLIQYYNGEERAKGNILERFSAQQFPDLHSELNLSSLELGDSALYFCASSVGPGLAGGERDEQYFGPGTRLTVT.

The chain is built from TRBV29-1 and TRBJ1-2, with TRBD1 matching 7 bases. Losses at the gene ends were 6 bases for V and 1 base for J; bases not matched to a gene: 14. Germline lookup yields CDR1 SQVTM and CDR2 ANQGSEA. This CDR3 comprises 16 residues. The CDR3 here is CSVEPQGFWGNYGYTF. In DNA form, the CDR3 reads TGCAGCGTCGAACCACAGGGGTTTTGGGGTAACTATGGCTACACCTTC.

Only one count was recorded for this clone. CDR3 DNA: TGTGCCAGCAGCGTCATGTGGAGTGGCTACACCTTC. Protein product: CASSVMWSGYTF. The genes are TRBV3-1 (or the pseudogene TRBV3-2) and TRBJ1-2; the D is unclear. Trimming removed 5 bases at V and 7 bases at J, with 11 bases between. The CDR3 has 12 amino acids. Germline CDR1 is LGHDT and CDR2 is YNNKEL (reference sequence).

Of note for this clone: Its ends do not fully match the called genes, so a read error is possible. V gene TRBV29-1 combines with J gene TRBJ1-3; possible D gene TRBD1, 6 bases. The CDR3 has 11 amino acids. Germline CDR1 and CDR2: SQVTM and ANQGSEA. CDR3 in amino acids: CSAGGGSGVDF. CDR3 bases: TGCAGCGCCGGCGGTGGGTCAGGGGTGGATTTT.

The CDR3 here is CSVVLDSWGDGELFF. Written as DNA, the CDR3 is TGCAGCGTTGTTTTGGACTCCTGGGGGGACGGGGAGCTGTTTTTT. The chain carries TRBV29-1 and TRBJ2-2, with a possible D match to TRBD2 (6 bases). Trimming left V 4 bases short and J 7 bases short, with 19 bases between. Germline loops: CDR1 SQVTM, CDR2 ANQGSEA. This CDR3 is built from 15 residues.

The genes are TRBV7-9 and TRBJ1-6; possible D gene TRBD1, 5 bases. V was trimmed by 3 bases and J by 2 bases, leaving 11 bases between them. The CDR3 extends over 16 amino acids. Germline V gene lookup returns CDR1 SEHNR and CDR2 FQNEAQ (reference sequence). The chain's CDR3 is CASSFMGTAYNSPLHF. The CDR3 region has the DNA TGTGCCAGCAGCTTTATGGGGACCGCCTATAATTCACCCCTCCACTTT.

The chain employs TRBV6-5 and TRBJ2-7; perhaps TRBD1 as D (5 bases). Germline CDR1 and CDR2: MNHEY and SVGAGI. The CDR3 is 14 residues long. V lost 0 bases and J lost 2, with 8 bases in between. The CDR3 DNA reads as TGTGCCAGCAGTTACTCAGGGGCCCCCTACGAGCAGTACTTC. Its protein product is CASSYSGAPYEQYF.

This chain connects TRBV6-6 to TRBJ2-5, with D unclear. V shed 5 bases and J shed 5 bases, with 6 bases lying between them. This CDR3 is 11 amino acids long. Germline V gene data show CDR1 as MNHNY and CDR2 as SVGAGI (reference sequence). CDR3: CASSPTETQYF. The CDR3 DNA reads as TGTGCCAGCAGTCCCACGGAGACCCAGTACTTC.

This chain uses TRBV29-1 with TRBJ1-1; the D gene is possibly TRBD1 (5 bases). In germline, CDR1 is SQVTM, CDR2 ANQGSEA. Trimming stripped 7 bases from V and 4 bases from J, with 13 bases between. The CDR3 has 12 amino acids. The CDR3 reads CSAASGGTEAFF. CDR3 DNA: TGCAGCGCAGCGTCGGGGGGCACTGAAGCTTTCTTT.

The genes are TRBV5-6 and TRBJ1-1; 8 positions agree with TRBD1. The CDR3 totals 15 residues. The V and J ends lost 5 bases and 2 bases, in that order; junction bases with no gene match: 8. Germline CDR1 SGHDT, CDR2 YYEEEE. The DNA of the CDR3 is TGTGCCAGCAGACCCGACAGGGGACTTAACACTGAAGCTTTCTTT. The encoded protein is CASRPDRGLNTEAFF.

The rearrangement uses TRBV4-3 and TRBJ1-4, with 9 bases that match TRBD1. Germline loops: CDR1 LGHNA, CDR2 YSLEER. This CDR3 has 19 amino acids. The junction had 14 bases not matched to a gene; V was cut back by 3 bases and J by 3 bases. The CDR3 sequence is CASSHAPGQGLSSNEKLFF. DNA of the CDR3: TGCGCCAGCAGCCACGCCCCGGGACAGGGACTATCTTCTAATGAAAAACTGTTTTTT.

The rearrangement joins TRBV28 to TRBJ1-1, with D possibly being TRBD1 (5 bases). Trimming stripped 3 bases from V and 5 bases from J, with 13 bases between. Germline V gene lookup returns CDR1 MDHEN and CDR2 SYDVKM. CDR3 length: 14 amino acids. As DNA, the CDR3 is TGTGCCAGCAGTTTGTGGGGGGGTAGGACTGAAGCTTTCTTT. Translated: CASSLWGGRTEAFF. The full variable domain, completed using reference TRBV28 and TRBJ1-1, is DVKVTQSSRYLVKRTGEKVFLECVQDMDHENMFWYRQDPGLGLRLIYFSYDVKMKEKGDIPEGYSVSREKKERFSLILESASTNQTSMYLCASSLWGGRTEAFFGQGTRLTVV.

The chain has TRBV5-1 and TRBJ1-3; no clear D. Trimming pared 4 bases from V and 0 bases from J, leaving 14 bases between. Germline CDR1 reads SGHRS; CDR2 reads YFSETQ. The CDR3 has 16 amino acids. This CDR3 reads CASSPGAKASGNTIYF. The CDR3 DNA reads as TGCGCCAGCAGCCCAGGCGCGAAAGCCTCTGGAAACACCATATATTTT. Together with reference TRBV5-1 and TRBJ1-3, the CDR3 gives the full variable domain: KAGVTQTPRYLIKTRGQQVTLSCSPISGHRSVSWYQQTPGQGLQFLFEYFSETQRNKGNFPGRFSGRQFSNSRSEMNVSTLELGDSALYLCASSPGAKASGNTIYFGEGSWLTVV.

V gene TRBV6-5 combines with J gene TRBJ2-7, with D possibly matching TRBD1 (6 bases). The CDR3 has 14 residues. Trimming cost V 3 bases and J 6 bases, with 15 bases left between them. CDR1 and CDR2 from the germline V gene are MNHEY and SVGAGI. The CDR3 spells CASSYQGNEAEQYF. The CDR3 DNA reads TGTGCCAGCAGTTATCAGGGGAACGAGGCCGAGCAGTACTTC.

This clone was found once. The chain carries TRBV9 and TRBJ2-2, with unresolved D. Deletions cut 0 bases from V and 1 base from J, with 7 bases between. The germline gives CDR1 SGDLS, CDR2 YYNGEE. The CDR3 consists of 15 residues. CDR3 loop: CASSVAPENTGELFF. The CDR3 DNA is TGTGCCAGCAGCGTAGCGCCGGAGAACACCGGGGAGCTGTTTTTT.

The chain links TRBV28 to TRBJ1-5; 8 bases line up with TRBD1. Germline trimming cut 5 bases from V and 4 bases from J; bases unmatched to any gene: 13. The CDR3 contains 17 residues. Germline V gene sequence: CDR1 MDHEN, CDR2 SYDVKM. The CDR3, as DNA: TGTGCCAGCAGTCCCCGGACAGGGAGTAGTACTAATCAGCCCCAGCATTTT. Amino acids: CASSPRTGSSTNQPQHF.

This chain uses TRBV2 with TRBJ1-5, with no clear D. V shed 5 bases and J shed 0 bases, with 8 bases lying between them. This CDR3 region has 14 residues. In germline, CDR1 is SNHLY, CDR2 FYNNEI. This CDR3 reads CASSPDLSNQPQHF. CDR3 coding DNA: TGTGCCAGCAGTCCCGACCTTAGCAATCAGCCCCAGCATTTT.

The CDR3 coding sequence is TGTGCCAGCAGTGGTACACTGAACACTGAAGCTTTCTTT. Amino acid sequence: CASSGTLNTEAFF. The chain recombines TRBV2 with TRBJ1-1, with D unclear. Germline lookup yields CDR1 SNHLY and CDR2 FYNNEI. The CDR3 consists of 13 residues. V was clipped by 4 bases and J by 0 bases, with 6 bases between them.

This clone has a single count. CDR3 in amino acids: CASAPTGGANYGYTF. DNA of the CDR3: TGTGCCAGCGCTCCCACAGGAGGAGCTAACTATGGCTACACCTTC. V usage is TRBV10-3 and J usage is TRBJ1-2, with D tentatively TRBD1 (5 bases). Trimming took 10 bases from V and 0 from J, leaving 18 bases between them. Germline values: CDR1 ENHRY, CDR2 SYGVKD. The CDR3 is 15 amino acids.